Given below is one T cell receptor (beta chain) in context. Its antigen remains unidentified. This sample is drawn from a study of T cell clones after liver transplantation. Study-wide context: Immunosuppression withdrawal was tried within 2 years after liver transplantation in this trial. TCRbeta sequencing after a pre-transplant mixed lymphocyte reaction identified graft-donor-reactive clones, later tracked in post-transplant blood. Patients counted as tolerant after at least one year off all immunosuppression, enzymes not exceeding twice normal. General observations from the study: Low donor cell numbers restricted donor-reactive repertoire measurement in two subjects.

Clones were read by immunoSEQ multiplex PCR, and TCRdb kept only the in-frame ones, dropping some. The sample shows 85,000 to 110,000 clones, 80% to 90% of them seen only once. The CDR3 extends over 11 amino acids. The V end lost 2 bases, the J end lost 6 bases, and 3 bases lay between the germline ends. Per germline, CDR1 MNHEY and CDR2 SVGAGI. Specimen: CD4+ T cells from blood, collected about 50 months after liver transplant. This chain links TRBV6-5 with TRBJ2-3; no clear D. The source is a human patient who received a liver transplant. Some T cells here may be from the graft donor. This chain's CDR3 is CASSYQDTQYF. CDR3 sequence (DNA): TGTGCCAGCAGTTACCAGGATACGCAGTATTTT.